Listed here are 4 T cell receptor beta chains from one sample, sequenced in a study of identical twins. TCRdb independently ran MiXCR on the 5' RACE reads; one entry per CDR3 protein. Of fewer than 550,000 distinct CDR3 sequences listed, around 15% are singletons. Separately, the same data were catalogued under a study of yellow fever vaccine responses in identical twins.

Source material: CD4+ T cells sorted from blood. All receptors derive from a woman aged 18-29 years in good health.

This clonotype was seen more than once but under ten times. This chain links TRBV7-2 with TRBJ2-5; no firm D call. V lost 5 bases, J lost 5 bases, and 12 bases lay in between. Germline CDR1 is SGHTA and CDR2 is FQGNSA. This CDR3 contains 13 residues. CDR3 DNA sequence: TGTGCCAGCAGCCAAAACCCTTCCGAGACCCAGTACTTC. Translating it yields CASSQNPSETQYF.

This clonotype was seen many times. The chain has TRBV28 and TRBJ1-1; 8 bases agree with TRBD1. Germline CDR1 MDHEN, CDR2 SYDVKM. With 1 base clipped from V and 4 bases from J, the junction kept 2 bases outside the gene matches. The CDR3 is 14 residues long. Here the CDR3 reads CASSLSGGGTEAFF. In nucleotides, the CDR3 is TGTGCCAGCAGTTTATCAGGGGGCGGCACTGAAGCTTTCTTT.

V is TRBV7-9 and J is TRBJ2-3; D unresolved. This CDR3 comprises 13 residues. V gave up 4 bases and J gave up 3 bases, with 8 bases separating them. Germline V gene data show CDR1 as SEHNR and CDR2 as FQNEAQ (reference sequence). CDR3 in amino acids: CASSSLFTDTQYF. The CDR3 DNA sequence: TGTGCCAGCAGCTCTCTCTTTACAGATACGCAGTATTTT.

This clonotype was recorded only once. The CDR3 DNA is TGTGCCAGCAGCCCCGGGACAGGGTCAGGAAAACTGTTTTTT. Residues: CASSPGTGSGKLFF. V usage is TRBV6-1 and J usage is TRBJ1-4; 9 nucleotides agree with TRBD1. Germline CDR1 MNHNS, CDR2 SASEGT. The CDR3 runs to 14 residues. The junction had 9 bases not matched to a gene; V was cut back by 6 bases and J by 10 bases.